This T cell receptor (beta chain) was profiled in a study of CXCR3-negative and CXCR3-positive naive CD8 T cells. Notes on the study in general: Memory CD8+ cells had much lower diversity, and both naive subsets had comparably high diversity. Naive cells that were CXCR3-positive had more hydrophobic TRB CDR3s (compared with CXCR3-negative naive cells). The study inferred TCR strength from TRB CDR3 properties and found comparable surface CD5 between naive subsets.

It was by 5' RACE with UMI labels that the TRB cDNA libraries were prepared. TCRdb reprocessed the 5' RACE reads, with one entry per CDR3 protein and no DNA. The sample has more than 70,000 distinct CDR3 sequences. As for this clonotype: Its specificity is not known.

Within the CD8+ T cell compartment, naive cells were CD45RO-CCR7+CD27+CD95-. This TCR came from a human donor in good health. Some clones in this sample may be carry-over from other donors' samples. The sequenced sample was naive CXCR3+ CD8+ T cells from blood. As to subset: CD45RO-CCR7+CD27+CD95- naive CD8+ T cells expressing CXCR3 (TNR3+).

The CDR3 protein is CASSIELPGLAYNEQFF. The rearrangement uses TRBV19 and TRBJ2-1; TCRdb picks TRBD2, but there is no DNA to check that call. CDR3 length: 17 amino acids. The V gene's germline CDR1 is LNHDA and CDR2 SQIVND (reference sequence).